The rows below give T cell receptor beta chains drawn from one sample of a study of blood T cell repertoires in COVID-19. The method was immunoSEQ multiplex PCR; TCRdb's version includes in-frame clones alone and lacks a portion of them. Of some 300,000 clones in the sample, about 87% were seen once. Sequencing input: peripheral blood. These receptors were collected from a man aged 70-80 years with acute or convalescent COVID-19. Both conserved end residues are part of each CDR3. Each record gives: clone size, D gene, V gene, J gene, CDR3 DNA, CDR3 protein. The D gene is left open where the match is weak. Part of the rows lack a size; the others show once, few, many or a class for expanded clones.

>-|TRBD1|TRBV6-2/TRBV6-3|TRBJ2-4
TGTGCCAGCAGTAACAAACCCGGGACAGGGAGGGGCATTCAGTACTTC
CASSNKPGTGRGIQYF
>-|-|TRBV7-2|TRBJ1-4
TGTGCCAGCAGCCGTGATATGGAGGGGGAAAAACTGTTTTTT
CASSRDMEGEKLFF
>-|TRBD1|TRBV30|TRBJ2-7
TGTGCCTGGAGCGCTTTCGAGGACAGGGGTTACGAGCAGTACTTC
CAWSAFEDRGYEQYF
>few|TRBD2|TRBV18|TRBJ2-3
TGTGCCAGCTCACCAGGGCTAGCGGGAGTAAGGCCAGATACGCAGTATTTT
CASSPGLAGVRPDTQYF
>-|TRBD1|TRBV4-3|TRBJ1-4
TGCGCCAGCAGCCACGCCCAGGGGCAGGGGGACGAAAAACTGTTTTTT
CASSHAQGQGDEKLFF
>-|-|TRBV7-2|TRBJ2-3
TGTGCCAGCAGCTCCTCCCGCACAGATACGCAGTATTTT
CASSSSRTDTQYF
>-|TRBD1|TRBV29-1|TRBJ1-6
TGCAGCGTCGCCGGAGGACAGGGCAATTCACCCCTCCACTTT
CSVAGGQGNSPLHF
>-|-|TRBV30|TRBJ2-7
TGTGCCTGGAGTGTAATCCGTTACGAGCAGTACTTC
CAWSVIRYEQYF
>-|-|TRBV28|TRBJ2-7
TGTGCCAGCAGTAGACAGGGAGGCTCCTACGAGCAGTACTTC
CASSRQGGSYEQYF
>-|TRBD1|TRBV28|TRBJ1-1
TGTGCCAGCAGCCTCGCAGGGGGAGGCACTGAAGCTTTCTTT
CASSLAGGGTEAFF
>-|TRBD1|TRBV2|TRBJ2-2
TGTGCCAGCAGTGAACTGGGACAGAGTAAGACCGGGGAGCTGTTTTTT
CASSELGQSKTGELFF
>-|TRBD2|TRBV19|TRBJ2-5
TGTGCCAGTAGTATAGGGCCGGGACTACAAGAGACCCAGTACTTC
CASSIGPGLQETQYF
>-|TRBD1|TRBV3-1/TRBV3-2|TRBJ1-2
TGTGCCAGCAGCCAAGATTTAGGGACAGGGGGCATTGCTAACTATGGCTACACCTTC
CASSQDLGTGGIANYGYTF
>-|-|TRBV3-1/TRBV3-2|TRBJ1-1
TGTGCCAGCAGCCAGGCAAACACTGAAGCTTTCTTT
CASSQANTEAFF
>-|-|TRBV3-1/TRBV3-2|TRBJ2-4
TGTGCCAGCAGCCATTTCTTAGCCAAAAACATTCAGTACTTC
CASSHFLAKNIQYF
>-|-|TRBV6-2/TRBV6-3|TRBJ2-3
TGTGCCAGCAGTTACTCGCCGGAGAGCACAGATACGCAGTATTTT
CASSYSPESTDTQYF
>-|TRBD1|TRBV5-1|TRBJ2-2
TGCGCCAGCAGCCCCCGGACAGGGAAGAACACCGGGGAGCTGTTTTTT
CASSPRTGKNTGELFF
>-|TRBD1|TRBV5-1|TRBJ1-1
TGCGCCAGCAGCTCGGGACAGGGCGGTTCGGTGCGGGCTTTCTTT
CASSSGQGGSVRAFF
>-|TRBD2|TRBV19|TRBJ2-7
TGTGCCAGTAGTCTAGCGGGAGGGCCCTACGAGCAGTACTTC
CASSLAGGPYEQYF
>-|TRBD1|TRBV5-4|TRBJ1-2
TGTGCCAGCAGCTTGATGCAGGGGGCGGGGTATGGCTACACCTTC
CASSLMQGAGYGYTF
>-|-|TRBV19|TRBJ1-5
TGTGCCAGTCGAGGGCGGACAGATAATCAGCCCCAGCATTTT
CASRGRTDNQPQHF
>-|-|TRBV14|TRBJ1-3
TGTGCCAGCAGCCATCAACCCAGCTCTGGAAACACCATATATTTT
CASSHQPSSGNTIYF
>once|-|TRBV28|TRBJ1-2
TGTGCCAGCAGTTTATCGGGCGGGGTAGGGCATTTGGTTGGCTACACCTTC
CASSLSGGVGHLVGYTF
>-|-|TRBV30|TRBJ1-6
TGTGCCTGGAGTGTACACCGTGGGGCAGGGCAGGGCCCCCTCCACTTT
CAWSVHRGAGQGPLHF
>-|TRBD1|TRBV28|TRBJ1-2
TGTGCCAGCAGTGCACCCGGGACAGGGGGTAACTATGGCTACACCTTC
CASSAPGTGGNYGYTF
>-|-|TRBV5-4|TRBJ2-2
TGTGCCAGCAGCTTGGCCCGGGGGTTGAACACCGGGGAGCTGTTTTTT
CASSLARGLNTGELFF
>-|TRBD1|TRBV19|TRBJ1-6
TGTGCCAGTAGTATCTCAATCGGGACAGTACCAAATTCACCCCTCCACTTT
CASSISIGTVPNSPLHF
>once|-|TRBV28|TRBJ1-5
TGTGCCAGCAGTTTACAGGGCCTCAGCAATCAGCCCCAGCATTTT
CASSLQGLSNQPQHF
>-|-|TRBV19|TRBJ1-5
TGTGCCAGTAGTTCAGGGCCGTATAGCAATCAGCCCCAGCATTTT
CASSSGPYSNQPQHF
>once|-|TRBV5-1|TRBJ2-7
TGCGCCAGCAGCTTGGAACCTGCGGCCTACGAGCAGTACTTC
CASSLEPAAYEQYF
>-|TRBD1|TRBV9|TRBJ1-6
TGTGCCACCTTAGATAATAGGGGGACAGGGGATAATTCACCCCTCCACTTT
CATLDNRGTGDNSPLHF
>once|TRBD2|TRBV30|TRBJ2-7
TGTGCCTTTACTTCCGGGACTAGTCTTAGCGAGCAGTACTTC
CAFTSGTSLSEQYF
>-|-|TRBV11-2|TRBJ2-4
TGTGCCAGCAGCTCCCGAGTAAACATTCAGTACTTC
CASSSRVNIQYF
>few|TRBD2|TRBV2|TRBJ2-1
TGTGCCAGCACTGAACTAGCGTCCCTGAGTGAGCAGTTCTTC
CASTELASLSEQFF
>-|-|TRBV19|TRBJ1-1
TGTGCCAGTAGTCAACTAGGTCGGGACACTGAAGCTTTCTTT
CASSQLGRDTEAFF
>-|TRBD1|TRBV7-8|TRBJ2-7
TGTGCCAGCAGACCACCGGGACAGGGGGCCCACGAGCAGTACTTC
CASRPPGQGAHEQYF
>-|TRBD1|TRBV28|TRBJ1-2
TGTGCCAGCAGTCGACAGGGGGCGGCCTATGGCTACACCTTC
CASSRQGAAYGYTF
>-|TRBD2|TRBV24-1|TRBJ2-2
TGTGCCACCAGTGATTTTTGGACTAGCGGTAACACCGGGGAGCTGTTTTTT
CATSDFWTSGNTGELFF
>-|-|TRBV19|TRBJ2-7
TGTGCCAGTAGTAACACCCGTGACAGAACCTACGAGCAGTACTTC
CASSNTRDRTYEQYF
>-|TRBD2|TRBV7-2|TRBJ2-7
TGTGCCAGCAGCTCGCACCTAGCGGGAGGAAAATACGAGCAGTACTTC
CASSSHLAGGKYEQYF
>-|-|TRBV3-1/TRBV3-2|TRBJ2-1
TGTGCCAGCAGTCGAGAGCGCAGGGTAGGCTATGAGCAGTTCTTC
CASSRERRVGYEQFF
>once|TRBD1|TRBV2|TRBJ2-7
TGTGCCAGCAGTGGAAGGGGACAGAAATACTACGAGCAGTACTTC
CASSGRGQKYYEQYF
>-|TRBD1|TRBV19|TRBJ2-5
TGTGCCAGGATTTCCGGGACAGTGGTGACCCAGTACTTC
CARISGTVVTQYF
>-|-|TRBV6-1|TRBJ1-5
TGTGCCAGCAGTGAAAATGGTGGGCAGCTCAATCAGCCCCAGCATTTT
CASSENGGQLNQPQHF
>-|TRBD1|TRBV28|TRBJ2-7
TGTGCCAGCAGTACGACAGGGGAAGAGCAGTACTTC
CASSTTGEEQYF
>-|TRBD1|TRBV9|TRBJ1-1
TGTGCCAGCAGCCCTCGACAGGGTCGGGCTGAAGCTTTCTTT
CASSPRQGRAEAFF
>-|-|TRBV28|TRBJ1-1
TGTGCCAGCAGGTCCATGAACACTGAAGCTTTCTTT
CASRSMNTEAFF
>-|TRBD2|TRBV4-2|TRBJ2-1
TGTGCCAGCAGCCAAACTAGCGGGCCCTACAATGAGCAGTTCTTC
CASSQTSGPYNEQFF
>-|-|TRBV4-3|TRBJ1-3
TGCGCCAGCAGCCAGACAGGCTCTGGAAACACCATATATTTT
CASSQTGSGNTIYF
>-|-|TRBV29-1|TRBJ1-3
TGCAGTGGAACAGGCGGGATTGCTGGAAACACCATATATTTT
CSGTGGIAGNTIYF
>-|-|TRBV9|TRBJ1-2
TGTGCCAGCAGCGTAGGACAGACAACTAACTATGGCTACACCTTC
CASSVGQTTNYGYTF
>once|TRBD1|TRBV5-4|TRBJ2-6
TGTGCCAGCAGCTTAATGACAGGGTCCAACTCTGGGGCCAACGTCCTGACTTTC
CASSLMTGSNSGANVLTF
>-|-|TRBV4-3|TRBJ1-2
TGCGCCAGCAGCCGGGCCAGGGGAACTAACTATGGCTACACCTTC
CASSRARGTNYGYTF
>-|-|TRBV7-9|TRBJ1-2
TGTGCCAGCAGCCGGGGGGGCGCCACGGATCACTATGGCTACACCTTC
CASSRGGATDHYGYTF
>few|-|TRBV9|TRBJ1-2
TGTGCCAGCAGCGTAGGCGCCGCTCAAGCTAACTATGGCTACACCTTC
CASSVGAAQANYGYTF
>few|TRBD1|TRBV7-9|TRBJ1-1
TGTGCCAGCAGCTTCCTACGGGACAGGAACACTGAAGCTTTCTTT
CASSFLRDRNTEAFF
>-|-|TRBV30|TRBJ1-2
TGTGCCTGGGTCAGGGATTACTATGGCTACACCTTC
CAWVRDYYGYTF
>-|-|TRBV14|TRBJ2-3
TGTGCCAGCAGCCAAAGCGGGGATACGCAGTATTTT
CASSQSGDTQYF
>-|-|TRBV30|TRBJ1-3
TGTGCCTGGGCCGGGGGGGCAAGGGGAAACACCATATATTTT
CAWAGGARGNTIYF
>-|-|TRBV19|TRBJ2-3
TGTGCCAGTAGTGGCGTCGAAGGGGTTAATACGCAGTATTTT
CASSGVEGVNTQYF